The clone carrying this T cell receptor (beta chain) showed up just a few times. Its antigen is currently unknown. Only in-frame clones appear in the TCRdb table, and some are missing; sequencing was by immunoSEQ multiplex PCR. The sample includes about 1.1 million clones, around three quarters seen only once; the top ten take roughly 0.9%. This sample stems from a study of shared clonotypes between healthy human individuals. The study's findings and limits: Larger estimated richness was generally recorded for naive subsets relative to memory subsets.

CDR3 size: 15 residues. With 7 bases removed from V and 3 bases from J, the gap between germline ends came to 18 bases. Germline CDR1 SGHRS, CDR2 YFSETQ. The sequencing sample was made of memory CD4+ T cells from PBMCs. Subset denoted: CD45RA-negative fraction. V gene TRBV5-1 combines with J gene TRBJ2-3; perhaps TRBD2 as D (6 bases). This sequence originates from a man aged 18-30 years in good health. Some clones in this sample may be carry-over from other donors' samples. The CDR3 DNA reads TGCGCCAGCGCAAACGGAGGGTTTCGGACAGATACGCAGTATTTT. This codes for CASANGGFRTDTQYF.